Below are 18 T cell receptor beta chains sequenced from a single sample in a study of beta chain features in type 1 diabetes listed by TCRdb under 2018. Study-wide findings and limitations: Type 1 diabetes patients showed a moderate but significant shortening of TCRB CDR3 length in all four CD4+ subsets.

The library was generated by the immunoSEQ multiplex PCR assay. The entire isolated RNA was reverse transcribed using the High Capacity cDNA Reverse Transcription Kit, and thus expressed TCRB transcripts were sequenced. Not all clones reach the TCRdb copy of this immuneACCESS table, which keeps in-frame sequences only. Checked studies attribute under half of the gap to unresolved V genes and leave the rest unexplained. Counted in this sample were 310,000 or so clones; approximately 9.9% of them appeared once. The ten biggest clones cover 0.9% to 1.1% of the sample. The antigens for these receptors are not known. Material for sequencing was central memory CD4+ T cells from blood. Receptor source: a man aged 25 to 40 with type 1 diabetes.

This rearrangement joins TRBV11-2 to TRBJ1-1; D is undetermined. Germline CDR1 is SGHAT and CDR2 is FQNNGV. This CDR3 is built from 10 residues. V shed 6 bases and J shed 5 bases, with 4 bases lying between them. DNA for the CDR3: TGTGCCAGCAGGATGACTGAAGCTTTCTTT. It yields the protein CASRMTEAFF.

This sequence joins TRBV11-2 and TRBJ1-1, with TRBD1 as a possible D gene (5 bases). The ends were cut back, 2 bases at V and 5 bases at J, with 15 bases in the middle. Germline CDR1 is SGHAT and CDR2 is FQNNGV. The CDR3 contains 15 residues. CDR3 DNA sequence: TGTGCCAGCAGCTTATCCGCATGGGGGACTACTGAAGCTTTCTTT. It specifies CASSLSAWGTTEAFF.

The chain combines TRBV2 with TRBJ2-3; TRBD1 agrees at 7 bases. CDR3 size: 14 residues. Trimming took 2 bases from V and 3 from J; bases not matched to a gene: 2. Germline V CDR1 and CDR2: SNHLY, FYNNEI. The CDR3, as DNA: TGTGCCAGCAGTGAACAGGGGGTGACAGATACGCAGTATTTT. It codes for CASSEQGVTDTQYF. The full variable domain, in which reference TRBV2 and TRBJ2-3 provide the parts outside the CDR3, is EPEVTQTPSHQVTQMGQEVILRCVPISNHLYFYWYRQILGQKVEFLVSFYNNEISEKSEIFDDQFSVERPDGSNFTLKIRSTKLEDSAMYFCASSEQGVTDTQYFGPGTRLTVL.

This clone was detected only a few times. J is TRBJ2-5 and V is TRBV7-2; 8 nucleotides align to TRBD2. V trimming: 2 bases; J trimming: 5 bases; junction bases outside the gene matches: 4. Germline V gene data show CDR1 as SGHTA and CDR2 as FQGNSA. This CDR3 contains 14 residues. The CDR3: CASSLFGGDETQYF. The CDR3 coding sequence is TGTGCCAGCAGCTTATTCGGGGGGGATGAGACCCAGTACTTC.

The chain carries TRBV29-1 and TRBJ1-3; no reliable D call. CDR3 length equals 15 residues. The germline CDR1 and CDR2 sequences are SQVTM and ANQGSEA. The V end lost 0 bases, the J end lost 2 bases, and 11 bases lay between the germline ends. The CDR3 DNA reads TGCAGCGTTGAAGAGGCTCCTGCTCCTGGAAACACCATATATTTT. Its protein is CSVEEAPAPGNTIYF.

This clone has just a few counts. As DNA, the CDR3 is TGTGCCAGCAGTTTATCTTCCGGGACGCCGAATCAAGAGACCCAGTACTTC. Amino acids: CASSLSSGTPNQETQYF. V is TRBV27 and J is TRBJ2-5; D possibly matches TRBD1 or TRBD2 (5 bases each). The length of the CDR3 is 17 residues. V shed 0 bases and J shed 2 bases, with 16 bases lying between them. Germline CDR1 MNHEY, CDR2 SMNVEV (reference sequence).

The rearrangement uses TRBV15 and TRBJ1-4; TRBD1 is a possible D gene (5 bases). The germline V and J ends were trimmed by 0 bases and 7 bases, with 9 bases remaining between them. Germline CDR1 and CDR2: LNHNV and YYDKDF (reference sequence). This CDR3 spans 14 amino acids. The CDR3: CATSRDQGSEKLFF. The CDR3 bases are TGTGCCACCAGCAGAGATCAGGGTTCTGAAAAACTGTTTTTT.

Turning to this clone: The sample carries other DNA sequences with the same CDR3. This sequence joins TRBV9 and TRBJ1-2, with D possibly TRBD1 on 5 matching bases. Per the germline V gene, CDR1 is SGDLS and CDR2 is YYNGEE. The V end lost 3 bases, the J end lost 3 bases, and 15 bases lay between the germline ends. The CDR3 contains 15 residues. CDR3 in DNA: TGTGCCAGCAGCGCCCACGGGACGGCGCACTATGGCTACACCTTC. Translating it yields CASSAHGTAHYGYTF.

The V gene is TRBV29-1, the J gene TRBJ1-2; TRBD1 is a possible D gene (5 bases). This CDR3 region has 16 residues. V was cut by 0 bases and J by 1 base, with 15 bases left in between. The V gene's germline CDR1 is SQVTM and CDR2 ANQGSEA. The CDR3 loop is CSVEDWDYRDNYGYTF. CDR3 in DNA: TGCAGCGTTGAAGATTGGGACTACAGAGATAACTATGGCTACACCTTC.

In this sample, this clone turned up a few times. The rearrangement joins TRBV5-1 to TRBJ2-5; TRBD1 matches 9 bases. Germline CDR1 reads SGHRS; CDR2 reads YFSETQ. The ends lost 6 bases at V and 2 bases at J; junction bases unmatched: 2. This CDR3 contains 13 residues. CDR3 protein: CASTGQGQETQYF. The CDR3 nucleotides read TGCGCCAGCACCGGACAGGGGCAAGAGACCCAGTACTTC.

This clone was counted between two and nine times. CDR3 DNA sequence: TGTGCCAGTAGTATCCACACCAACAGGAAATTGGAAGCTTTCTTT. Translated: CASSIHTNRKLEAFF. This chain connects TRBV19 to TRBJ1-1, with a possible D match to TRBD1 (5 bases). Germline CDR1 is LNHDA and CDR2 is SQIVND (reference sequence). Trimming pared 3 bases from V and 8 bases from J, leaving 19 bases between. The CDR3 consists of 15 residues.

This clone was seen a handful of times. The CDR3 DNA is TGTGCCTGGACAGGTGGGGTCGGGGAGACCCAGTACTTC. This encodes CAWTGGVGETQYF. V is TRBV30 and J is TRBJ2-5; no clear D. The CDR3 length is 13 residues. Germline CDR1 is GTSNPN and CDR2 is SVGIG (reference sequence). The germline V and J ends were trimmed by 4 bases and 5 bases, with 14 bases remaining between them.

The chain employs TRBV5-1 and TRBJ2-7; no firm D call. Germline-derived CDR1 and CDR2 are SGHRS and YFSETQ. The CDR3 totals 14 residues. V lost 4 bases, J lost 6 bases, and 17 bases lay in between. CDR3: CASSIEKPGLEQYF. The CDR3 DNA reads TGCGCCAGCAGCATAGAGAAACCGGGTCTCGAGCAGTACTTC.

CDR3: CSADRDWGTQYF. As DNA, the CDR3 is TGCAGCGCAGACAGGGATTGGGGGACCCAGTACTTC. This chain uses TRBV29-1 with TRBJ2-5, with 7 bases that match TRBD1. Per germline, CDR1 SQVTM and CDR2 ANQGSEA. The CDR3 has 12 amino acids. The junction had 9 bases not matched to a gene; V was cut back by 7 bases and J by 7 bases. Based on the CDR3 plus reference TRBV29-1 and TRBJ2-5, the full variable domain is SAVISQKPSRDICQRGTSLTIQCQVDSQVTMMFWYRQQPGQSLTLIATANQGSEATYESGFVIDKFPISRPNLTFSTLTVSNMSPEDSSIYLCSADRDWGTQYFGPGTRLLVL.

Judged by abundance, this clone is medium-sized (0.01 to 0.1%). The DNA of the CDR3 is TGTGCCAGCAGCTTAGTGTTAGCTGGGGGGAGTGAGCAGTTCTTC. This gives the protein CASSLVLAGGSEQFF. The chain joins TRBV11-2 to TRBJ2-1, with D perhaps matching TRBD2 (6 bases). The CDR3 consists of 15 residues. Germline V gene sequence: CDR1 SGHAT, CDR2 FQNNGV. The V gene lost 1 base and the J gene lost 9 bases, with 16 bases spanning the gap. The full variable domain, with the rest looked up from reference TRBV11-2 and TRBJ2-1, is EAGVAQSPRYKIIEKRQSVAFWCNPISGHATLYWYQQILGQGPKLLIQFQNNGVVDDSQLPKDRFSAERLKGVDSTLKIQPAKLEDSAVYLCASSLVLAGGSEQFFGPGTRLTVL.

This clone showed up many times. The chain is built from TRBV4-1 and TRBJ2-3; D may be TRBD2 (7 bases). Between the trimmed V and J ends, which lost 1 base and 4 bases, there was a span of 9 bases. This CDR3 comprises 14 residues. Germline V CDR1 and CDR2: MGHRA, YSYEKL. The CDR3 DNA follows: TGCGCCAGCAGCCAAGTGGGGGGGCCAGATACGCAGTATTTT. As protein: CASSQVGGPDTQYF.

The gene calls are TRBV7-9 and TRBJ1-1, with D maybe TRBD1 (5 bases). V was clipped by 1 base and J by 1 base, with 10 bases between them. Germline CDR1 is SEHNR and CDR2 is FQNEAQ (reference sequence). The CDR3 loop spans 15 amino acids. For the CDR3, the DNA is TGTGCCAGCAGCTTAGTTCGAGGACAGAACACTGAAGCTTTCTTT. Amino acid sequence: CASSLVRGQNTEAFF.

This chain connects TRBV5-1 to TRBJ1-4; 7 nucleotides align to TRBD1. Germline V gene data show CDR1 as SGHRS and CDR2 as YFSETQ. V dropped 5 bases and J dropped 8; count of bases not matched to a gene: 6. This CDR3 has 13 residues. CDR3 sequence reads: CASSEGANEKLFF. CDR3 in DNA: TGCGCCAGCAGTGAGGGGGCGAACGAAAAACTGTTTTTT.